Listed below are T cell receptor beta chains from one sample, sequenced in a study of T cells in Graves' hyperthyroidism and ophthalmopathy. One entry per CDR3 protein, called by TCRdb with MiXCR from the multiplex PCR reads. The sample shows 730,000 or so distinct CDR3 sequences, 15% to 20% of them seen only once. Sequencing used blood. The receptors shown here come from a woman between 45 and 60 years old with Graves' hyperthyroidism that later progressed to Graves' ophthalmopathy. Each CDR3 is given with its conserved first and last residue. D genes are given only for firm matches. Part of the rows lack a size; the others show once, few, many or a class for expanded clones.

j_call,clone_size,d_call,v_call,cdr3_nt,cdr3_aa
TRBJ2-5,few,NA,TRBV4-1,TGCGCCAGCAGCCAACGGTTATACGACATTATCGAGTACTTC,CASSQRLYDIIEYF
TRBJ2-7,NA,NA,TRBV24-1,TGTGCCACCAGTGATGCTACCCGGGACGAGCAGTACTTC,CATSDATRDEQYF
TRBJ2-1,many,TRBD2,TRBV11-2,TGTGCCAGCCGCGCAGCGGGGGGCGCCTACAATGAGCAGTTCTTC,CASRAAGGAYNEQFF
TRBJ2-1,many,NA,TRBV5-6,TGTGCCAGCAGCTTGCCCTCGGCGTACAATGAGCAGTTCTTC,CASSLPSAYNEQFF
TRBJ2-2,NA,TRBD1,TRBV7-6,TGTGCCAGCAGCTCCCGACAGGGACAGGTTACCGGGGAGCTGTTTTTT,CASSSRQGQVTGELFF
TRBJ1-4,few,NA,TRBV7-2,TGTGCCAGCAGCCTCCGGACAGCTGAAAAACTGTTTTTT,CASSLRTAEKLFF
TRBJ2-7,NA,NA,TRBV6-1,TGTGCCAGCAGTTACGGGCTTTCCTACGAGCAGTACTTC,CASSYGLSYEQYF
TRBJ2-1,many,TRBD2,TRBV5-6,TGTGCCAGCAGCTGGATGCTAGCGGGGGGGATTTCCTACAATGAGCAGTTCTTC,CASSWMLAGGISYNEQFF
TRBJ2-1,NA,TRBD1,TRBV20-1,TGCGGTGCTAGAGATGGCGGCAGGGGGTCCTCCAATGAGCAGTTCTTC,CGARDGGRGSSNEQFF
TRBJ1-5,many,TRBD1,TRBV2,TGTGCCAGCAGTGAATGGACAGGGGAGAATCAGCCCCAGCATTTT,CASSEWTGENQPQHF
TRBJ1-6,once,NA,TRBV6-1,TGTGCCAGCAGTGAAGCGGTAGAGTTTTCACCCCTCCACTTT,CASSEAVEFSPLHF
TRBJ2-7,many,NA,TRBV3-1,TGTGCCAGCAGCCAAGCAAGGAGCTCCTACGAGCAGTACTTC,CASSQARSSYEQYF
TRBJ1-6,few,TRBD1,TRBV6-1,TGTGCCAGCAGAGCCGGGACAGAGAATTCACCCCTCCACTTT,CASRAGTENSPLHF
TRBJ1-2,many,NA,TRBV3-1,TGTGCCAGCAGCCAAGACTTTGCAGCTCGCTATGGCTACACCTTC,CASSQDFAARYGYTF
TRBJ1-2,few,NA,TRBV12-3/TRBV12-4,TGTGCCAGCAGGCCGTCGGAGCCAAGCTATGGCTACACCTTC,CASRPSEPSYGYTF
TRBJ1-3,NA,NA,TRBV5-4,TGTGCCAGCAGTTATTCGGGGCCGACCAACACCATATATTTT,CASSYSGPTNTIYF
TRBJ2-1,many,TRBD1,TRBV2,TGTGCCGGCAGGGACAGCAATAACAATGAGCAGTTCTTC,CAGRDSNNNEQFF
TRBJ1-2,NA,NA,TRBV5-1,TGCGCCAGCAGCTCGGTCGGTGGCTACACCTTC,CASSSVGGYTF
TRBJ2-3,few,TRBD2,TRBV7-9,TGTGCCAGCAGCCCAAGGACTAGCCGTCAACCAGGCGATACGCAGTATTTT,CASSPRTSRQPGDTQYF
TRBJ1-2,many,NA,TRBV6-1,TGTGCCAGCAACCGGGACGTTGGGAGGCGAGATGGCTACACCTTC,CASNRDVGRRDGYTF
TRBJ1-1,NA,TRBD1,TRBV19,TGTGCCAGTAGTTCTATTGGGGGACAGGATATGAACACTGAAGCTTTCTTT,CASSSIGGQDMNTEAFF
TRBJ1-1,many,TRBD1,TRBV20-1,TGCAGTGCTCCGGGACAGATGAACACTGAAGCTTTCTTT,CSAPGQMNTEAFF
TRBJ1-2,NA,NA,TRBV2,TGTGCCAGCACTAGGGTTCCCTACTATGGCTACACCTTC,CASTRVPYYGYTF
TRBJ2-1,many,TRBD2,TRBV3-1,TGTGCCAGCAGCCAGACGGTAGCGGGGTACAATGAGCAGTTCTTC,CASSQTVAGYNEQFF
TRBJ1-2,few,TRBD1,TRBV9,TGTGCCAGCAGCGGACGGGACAGAGCAGGTTATGGCTACACCTTC,CASSGRDRAGYGYTF
TRBJ2-2,few,NA,TRBV13,TGTGCCAGCAGCTCACCGGGATATAACACCGGGGAGCTGTTTTTT,CASSSPGYNTGELFF